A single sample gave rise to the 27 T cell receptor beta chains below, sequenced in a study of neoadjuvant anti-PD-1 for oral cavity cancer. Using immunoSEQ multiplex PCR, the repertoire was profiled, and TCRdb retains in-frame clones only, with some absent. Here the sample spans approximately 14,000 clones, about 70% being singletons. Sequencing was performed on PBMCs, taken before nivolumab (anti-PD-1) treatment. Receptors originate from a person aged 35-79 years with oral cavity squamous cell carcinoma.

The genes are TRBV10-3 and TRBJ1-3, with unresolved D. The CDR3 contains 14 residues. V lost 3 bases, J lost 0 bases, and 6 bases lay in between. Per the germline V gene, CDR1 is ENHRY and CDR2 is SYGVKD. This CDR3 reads CAISEPRSGNTIYF. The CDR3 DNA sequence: TGTGCCATCAGTGAACCGCGCTCTGGAAACACCATATATTTT.

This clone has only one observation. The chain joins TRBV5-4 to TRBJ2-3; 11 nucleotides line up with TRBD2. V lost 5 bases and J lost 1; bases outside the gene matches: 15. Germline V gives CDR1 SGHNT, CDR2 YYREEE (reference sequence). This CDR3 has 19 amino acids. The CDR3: CASRILAGGSETRTDTQYF. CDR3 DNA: TGTGCCAGCAGAATTCTAGCGGGGGGATCCGAAACGCGCACAGATACGCAGTATTTT.

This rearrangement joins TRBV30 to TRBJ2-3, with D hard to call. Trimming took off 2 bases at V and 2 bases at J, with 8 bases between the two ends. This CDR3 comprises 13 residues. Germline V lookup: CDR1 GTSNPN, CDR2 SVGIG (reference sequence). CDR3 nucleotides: TGTGCCTGGAGTAACCCTTCCACAGATACGCAGTATTTT. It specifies CAWSNPSTDTQYF. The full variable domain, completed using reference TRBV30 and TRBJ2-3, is SQTIHQWPATLVQPVGSPLSLECTVEGTSNPNLYWYRQAAGRGLQLLFYSVGIGQISSEVPQNLSASRPQDRQFILSSKKLLLSDSGFYLCAWSNPSTDTQYFGPGTRLTVL.

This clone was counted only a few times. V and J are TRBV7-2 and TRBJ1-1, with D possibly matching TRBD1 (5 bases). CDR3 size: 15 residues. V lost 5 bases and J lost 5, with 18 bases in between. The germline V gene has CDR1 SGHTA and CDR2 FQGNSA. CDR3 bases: TGTGCCAGCAGCCCCGGGTCAGGGTTGGGTACTGAAGCTTTCTTT. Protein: CASSPGSGLGTEAFF.

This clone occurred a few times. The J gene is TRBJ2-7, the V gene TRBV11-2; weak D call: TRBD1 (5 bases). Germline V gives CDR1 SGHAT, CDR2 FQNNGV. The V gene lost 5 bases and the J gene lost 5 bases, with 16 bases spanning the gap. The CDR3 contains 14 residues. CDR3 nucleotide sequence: TGTGCCAGCAGCGGAATAAGGGGAATGAACGAGCAGTACTTC. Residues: CASSGIRGMNEQYF.

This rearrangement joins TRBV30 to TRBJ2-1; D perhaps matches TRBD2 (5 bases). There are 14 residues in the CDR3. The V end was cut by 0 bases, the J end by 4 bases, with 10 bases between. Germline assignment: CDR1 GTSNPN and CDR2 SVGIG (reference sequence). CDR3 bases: TGTGCCTGGAGTGTGTTAAGCGGTTACAATGAGCAGTTCTTC. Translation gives CAWSVLSGYNEQFF.

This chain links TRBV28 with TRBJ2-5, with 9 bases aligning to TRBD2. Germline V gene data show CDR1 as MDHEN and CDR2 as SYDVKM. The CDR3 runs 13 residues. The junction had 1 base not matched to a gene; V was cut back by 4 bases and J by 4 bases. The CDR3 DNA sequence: TGTGCCAGCAGTTCGGGACTAGCAGAGACCCAGTACTTC. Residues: CASSSGLAETQYF.

Here the CDR3 reads CASSLKGIGLGQDTEAFF. In DNA form, the CDR3 reads TGTGCCAGCAGTCTAAAAGGGATTGGCTTGGGTCAAGACACTGAAGCTTTCTTT. The chain is built from TRBV27 and TRBJ1-1; D gene unclear. V shed 5 bases and J shed 3 bases, with 25 bases lying between them. The CDR3 sequence is 18 residues long. The germline V gene has CDR1 MNHEY and CDR2 SMNVEV (reference sequence).

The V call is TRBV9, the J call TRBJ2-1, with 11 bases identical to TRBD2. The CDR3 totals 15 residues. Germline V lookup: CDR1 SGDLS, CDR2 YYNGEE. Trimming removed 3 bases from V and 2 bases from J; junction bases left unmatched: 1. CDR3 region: CASSGSGGAYNEQFF. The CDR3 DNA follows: TGTGCCAGCAGCGGTAGCGGGGGGGCCTACAATGAGCAGTTCTTC.

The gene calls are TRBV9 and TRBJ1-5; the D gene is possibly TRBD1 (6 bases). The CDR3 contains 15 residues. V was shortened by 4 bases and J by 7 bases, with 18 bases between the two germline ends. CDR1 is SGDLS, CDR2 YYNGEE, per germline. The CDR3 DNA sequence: TGTGCCAGCAGCCCGGGGGGGGCAGGGCTCCAGCCCCAGCATTTT. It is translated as CASSPGGAGLQPQHF.

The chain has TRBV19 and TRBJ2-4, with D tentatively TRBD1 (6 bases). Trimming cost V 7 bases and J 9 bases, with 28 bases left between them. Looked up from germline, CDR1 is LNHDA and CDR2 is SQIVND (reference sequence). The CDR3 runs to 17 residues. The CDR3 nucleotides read TGTGCCAGTACCGATGGCTACCGGGCCTCACAGGGCGTCATTCAGTACTTC. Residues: CASTDGYRASQGVIQYF.

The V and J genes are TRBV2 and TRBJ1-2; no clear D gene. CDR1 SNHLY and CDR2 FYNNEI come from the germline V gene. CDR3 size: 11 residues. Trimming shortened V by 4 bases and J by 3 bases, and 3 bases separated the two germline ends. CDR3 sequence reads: CASSVHYGYTF. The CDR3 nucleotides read TGTGCCAGCAGTGTGCACTATGGCTACACCTTC.

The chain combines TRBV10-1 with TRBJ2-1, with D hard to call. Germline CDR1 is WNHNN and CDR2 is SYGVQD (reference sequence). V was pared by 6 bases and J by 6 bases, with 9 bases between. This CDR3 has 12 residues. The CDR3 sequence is CASSLALNEQFF. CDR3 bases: TGCGCCAGCAGCTTAGCCCTCAATGAGCAGTTCTTC.

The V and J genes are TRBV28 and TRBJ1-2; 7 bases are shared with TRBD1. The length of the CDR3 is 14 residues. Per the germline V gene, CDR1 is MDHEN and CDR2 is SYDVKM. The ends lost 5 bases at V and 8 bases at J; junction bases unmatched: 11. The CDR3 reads CASSPSRDRYGYTF. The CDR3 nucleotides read TGTGCCAGCAGTCCGTCCCGGGACAGATACGGCTACACCTTC.

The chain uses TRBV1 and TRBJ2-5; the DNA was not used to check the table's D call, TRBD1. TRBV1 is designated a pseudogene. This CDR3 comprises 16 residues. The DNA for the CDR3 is TGCACCAGCAGCCAACATGGGGCCAGCTTCCAAGAGACCCAGTACTTC. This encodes CTSSQHGASFQETQYF.

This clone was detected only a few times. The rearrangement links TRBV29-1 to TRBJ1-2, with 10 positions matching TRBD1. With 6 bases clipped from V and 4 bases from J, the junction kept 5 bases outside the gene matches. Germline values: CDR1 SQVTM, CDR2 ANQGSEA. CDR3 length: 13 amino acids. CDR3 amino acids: CSVDRGTGYGYTF. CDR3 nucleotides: TGCAGCGTGGACAGGGGGACCGGCTATGGCTACACCTTC. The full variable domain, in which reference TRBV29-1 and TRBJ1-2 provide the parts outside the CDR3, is SAVISQKPSRDICQRGTSLTIQCQVDSQVTMMFWYRQQPGQSLTLIATANQGSEATYESGFVIDKFPISRPNLTFSTLTVSNMSPEDSSIYLCSVDRGTGYGYTFGSGTRLTVV.

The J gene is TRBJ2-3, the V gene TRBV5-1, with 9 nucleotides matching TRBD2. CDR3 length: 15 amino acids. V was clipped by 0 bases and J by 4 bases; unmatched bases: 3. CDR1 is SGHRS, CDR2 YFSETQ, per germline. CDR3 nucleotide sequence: TGCGCCAGCAGCTTGGGTCTAGCGGGATCAGATACGCAGTATTTT. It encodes CASSLGLAGSDTQYF.

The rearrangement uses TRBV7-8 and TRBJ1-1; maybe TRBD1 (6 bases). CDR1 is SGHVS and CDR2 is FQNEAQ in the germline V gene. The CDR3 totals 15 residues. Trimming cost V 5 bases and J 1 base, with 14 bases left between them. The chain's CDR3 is CASSVTGTWNTEAFF. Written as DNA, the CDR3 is TGTGCCAGCAGCGTAACCGGGACATGGAACACTGAAGCTTTCTTT.

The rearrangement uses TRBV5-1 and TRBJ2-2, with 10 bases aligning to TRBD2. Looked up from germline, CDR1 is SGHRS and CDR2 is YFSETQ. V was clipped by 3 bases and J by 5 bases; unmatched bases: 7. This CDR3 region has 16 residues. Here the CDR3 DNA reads TGCGCCAGCAGCTCGTCCCTAGCGGGGGTTACCGGGGAGCTGTTTTTT. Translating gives CASSSSLAGVTGELFF. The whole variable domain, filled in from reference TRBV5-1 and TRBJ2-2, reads KAGVTQTPRYLIKTRGQQVTLSCSPISGHRSVSWYQQTPGQGLQFLFEYFSETQRNKGNFPGRFSGRQFSNSRSEMNVSTLELGDSALYLCASSSSLAGVTGELFFGEGSRLTVL.

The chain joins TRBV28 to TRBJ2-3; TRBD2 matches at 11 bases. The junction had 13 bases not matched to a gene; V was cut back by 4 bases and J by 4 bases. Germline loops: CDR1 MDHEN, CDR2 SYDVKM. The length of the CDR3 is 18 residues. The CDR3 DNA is TGTGCCAGCAGTTCCCCTTACAAACTAGCGGGAGATTCAGATACGCAGTATTTT. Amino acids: CASSSPYKLAGDSDTQYF.

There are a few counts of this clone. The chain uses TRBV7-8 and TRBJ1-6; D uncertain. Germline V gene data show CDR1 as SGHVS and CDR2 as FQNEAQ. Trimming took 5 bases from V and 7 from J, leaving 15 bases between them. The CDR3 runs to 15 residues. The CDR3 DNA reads TGTGCCAGCAGCCCACGTCGGGGATCGAATTCACCCCTCCACTTT. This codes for CASSPRRGSNSPLHF.

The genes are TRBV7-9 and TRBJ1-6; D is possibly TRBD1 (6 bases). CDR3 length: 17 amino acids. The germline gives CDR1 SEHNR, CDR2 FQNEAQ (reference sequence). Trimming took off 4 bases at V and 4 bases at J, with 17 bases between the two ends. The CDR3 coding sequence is TGTGCCAGCAGCTCATCCGGACAGTGGGATTATAATTCACCCCTCCACTTT. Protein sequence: CASSSSGQWDYNSPLHF.

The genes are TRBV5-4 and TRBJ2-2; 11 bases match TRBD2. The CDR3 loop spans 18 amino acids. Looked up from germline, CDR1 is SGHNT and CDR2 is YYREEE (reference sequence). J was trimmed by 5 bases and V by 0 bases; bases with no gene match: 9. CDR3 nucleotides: TGTGCCAGCAGCTTGGTTCTTAGCGGGAGGGCTCGGACCGGGGAGCTGTTTTTT. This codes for CASSLVLSGRARTGELFF.

In DNA form, the CDR3 reads TGTGCCAGCAGCTTAAGGGGGTACGAGCAGTACTTC. It translates to CASSLRGYEQYF. This chain links TRBV7-9 with TRBJ2-7; D is perhaps TRBD1 (6 bases). Germline V gene sequence: CDR1 SEHNR, CDR2 FQNEAQ (reference sequence). With 2 bases removed from V and 4 bases from J, the gap between germline ends came to 6 bases. This CDR3 has 12 residues.

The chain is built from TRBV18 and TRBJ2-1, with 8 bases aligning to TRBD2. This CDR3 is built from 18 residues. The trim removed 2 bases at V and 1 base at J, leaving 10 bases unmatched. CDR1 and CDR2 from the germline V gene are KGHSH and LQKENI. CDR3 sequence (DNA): TGTGCCAGCTCACCAGTAACCGGGAGGGAATTATCCTACAATGAGCAGTTCTTC. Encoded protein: CASSPVTGRELSYNEQFF.

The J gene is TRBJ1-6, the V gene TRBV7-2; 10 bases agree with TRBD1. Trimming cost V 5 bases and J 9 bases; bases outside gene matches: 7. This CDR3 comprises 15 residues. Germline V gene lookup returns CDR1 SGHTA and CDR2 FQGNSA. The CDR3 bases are TGTGCCAGCAGCCTACCGGGACAGGGGTTTTCACCCCTCCACTTT. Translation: CASSLPGQGFSPLHF.

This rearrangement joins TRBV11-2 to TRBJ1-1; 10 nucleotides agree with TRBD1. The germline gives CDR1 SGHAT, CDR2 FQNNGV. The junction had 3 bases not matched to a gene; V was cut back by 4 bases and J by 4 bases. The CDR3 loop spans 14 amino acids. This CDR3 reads CASSYGQGVTEAFF. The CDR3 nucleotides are TGTGCCAGCAGCTACGGACAGGGGGTCACTGAAGCTTTCTTT.